Detailed here is one TCR beta chain. Germline CDR1 and CDR2: MNHEY and SMNVEV (reference sequence). There are 15 residues in the CDR3. V lost 1 base and J lost 6; bases outside the gene matches: 8. This sample stems from a study of CD4 and CD8 cells across lung adenocarcinoma regions. TCRdb used MiXCR to reprocess the PCR reads, holding one entry per CDR3 protein. The sample has some 11,000 distinct CDR3 sequences; 50% to 65% are singletons. The patients had localized lung adenocarcinoma, a non-small cell subtype. This chain links TRBV27 with TRBJ2-7; TRBD2 aligns across 8 bases. The receptor was isolated from a male donor with lung adenocarcinoma. The CD4 and CD8 labels of this study may be unreliable. Material: CD4+ T cells from the center of a lung tumor. CDR3 residues: CASSLWASGRGEQYF. As DNA, the CDR3 is TGTGCCAGCAGTTTATGGGCAAGCGGGAGAGGCGAGCAGTACTTC.